One T cell receptor beta chain is described in this entry. Its antigen remains unknown. Produced via immunoSEQ multiplex PCR; TCRdb's table is partial and in-frame only. This table has 49,000 or so clones, approximately 90% appearing once. Germline V gives CDR1 SQVTM, CDR2 ANQGSEA. V was shortened by 6 bases and J by 0 bases, with 7 bases between the two germline ends. The length of the CDR3 is 12 residues. The sample is drawn from a study of OX40 agonist ivuxolimab in advanced cancers. Study results and caveats: CD4+ and CD8+ T cells in blood underwent clonal expansion by week 6 at 0.1 to 3.0 mg/kg.

This rearrangement joins TRBV29-1 to TRBJ2-3; D unresolved. The sample was CD4+ or CD8+ T cells sorted from blood, taken in a trial of the OX40 agonist ivuxolimab. The receptor's source is an adult with an advanced solid tumor such as melanoma, head and neck, liver or kidney cancer. CDR3 protein: CSVGRSTDTQYF. CDR3 coding DNA: TGCAGCGTGGGCCGAAGCACAGATACGCAGTATTTT.